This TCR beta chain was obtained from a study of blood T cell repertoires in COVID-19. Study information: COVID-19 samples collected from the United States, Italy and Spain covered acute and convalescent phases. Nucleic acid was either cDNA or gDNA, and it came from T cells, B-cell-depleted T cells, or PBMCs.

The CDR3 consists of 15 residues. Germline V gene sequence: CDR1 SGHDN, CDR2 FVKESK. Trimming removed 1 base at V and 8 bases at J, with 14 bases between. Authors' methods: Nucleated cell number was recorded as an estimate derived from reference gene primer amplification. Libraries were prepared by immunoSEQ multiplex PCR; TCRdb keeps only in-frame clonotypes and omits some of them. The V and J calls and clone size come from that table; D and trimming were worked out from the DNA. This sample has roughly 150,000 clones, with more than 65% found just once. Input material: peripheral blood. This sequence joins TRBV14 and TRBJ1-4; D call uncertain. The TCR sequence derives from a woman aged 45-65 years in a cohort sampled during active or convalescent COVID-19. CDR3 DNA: TGTGCCAGCAGCCAAGGGTACAACCGGGAGGAAAAACTGTTTTTT. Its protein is CASSQGYNREEKLFF.